Here is one T cell receptor beta chain with its context. The antigen is unknown. Germline values: CDR1 SNHLY, CDR2 FYNNEI. CDR3 length: 13 residues. The V and J ends lost 10 bases and 3 bases respectively, with 12 bases between them. This entry is derived from a study of cytomegalovirus exposure and HLA in healthy donors. General study points: Analysis performed later found roughly 18,000 TCR beta sequences associated with HLA alleles at 0.05 false discovery rate.

PCR employed 60 Vbeta and 13 Jbeta primers. TCRdb keeps only in-frame clones here, not all; method: immunoSEQ multiplex PCR. The repertoire holds about 85,000 clones, with approximately 80% as singletons. Sequences were obtained from PBMCs. The chain uses TRBV2 and TRBJ2-2, with D unclear. The sequence was obtained from a man aged 50 to 60 in good health and CMV-seropositive. The CDR3 region has the DNA TGTGCCACCTCTGACTCATACACCGGGGAGCTGTTTTTT. Its translation is CATSDSYTGELFF.